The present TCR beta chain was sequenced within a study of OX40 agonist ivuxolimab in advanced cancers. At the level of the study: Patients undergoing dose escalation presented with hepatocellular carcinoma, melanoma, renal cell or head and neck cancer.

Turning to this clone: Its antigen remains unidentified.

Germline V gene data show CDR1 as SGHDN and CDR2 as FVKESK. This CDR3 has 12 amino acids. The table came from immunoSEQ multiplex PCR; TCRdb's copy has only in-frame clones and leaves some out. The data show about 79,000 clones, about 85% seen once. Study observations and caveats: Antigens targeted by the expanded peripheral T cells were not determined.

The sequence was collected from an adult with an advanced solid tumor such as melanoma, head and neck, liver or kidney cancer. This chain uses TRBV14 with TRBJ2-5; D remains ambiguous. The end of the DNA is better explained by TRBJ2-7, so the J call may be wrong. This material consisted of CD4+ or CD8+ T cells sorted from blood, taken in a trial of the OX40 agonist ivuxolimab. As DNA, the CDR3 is TGTGCCAGCAGCCAAGAGAGCTACGAGCAGTACTTC. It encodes CASSQESYEQYF.